These 4 T cell receptor beta chains were sequenced from one sample in a study of vaccination and CD4 T cells after COVID-19. What these receptors recognize is not known. With the Oncomine TCR Beta short-read assay, DNA from cultured CD4+ T cells was sequenced. TCRdb fed the PCR reads into MiXCR, producing one record per CDR3 protein. The sample lists approximately 21,000 distinct CDR3 sequences, around 40% seen once, with 20% to 30% in the top ten. The treatment: roughly 10-day PBMC culture with coronavirus spike peptide pools or control peptides (ViraFEST assay). The starting material was CD4+ T cells from blood, cultured in vitro, obtained before SARS-CoV-2 vaccination. The source is a human donor who had recovered from COVID-19.

V is TRBV19 and J is TRBJ1-1; D ambiguous. The length of the CDR3 is 16 residues. Trimming took 4 bases from V and 0 from J, leaving 15 bases between them. The germline CDR1 and CDR2 sequences are LNHDA and SQIVND (reference sequence). In nucleotides, the CDR3 is TGTGCCAGTAGTACGATCAGGCTTACGATGAACACTGAAGCTTTCTTT. The encoded protein is CASSTIRLTMNTEAFF. The whole variable domain, remainder taken from reference TRBV19 and TRBJ1-1, is DGGITQSPKYLFRKEGQNVTLSCEQNLNHDAMYWYRQDPGQGLRLIYYSQIVNDFQKGDIAEGYSVSREKKESFPLTVTSAQKNPTAFYLCASSTIRLTMNTEAFFGQGTRLTVV.

The chain uses TRBV27 and TRBJ2-7; 7 bases fit TRBD2. Germline lookup yields CDR1 MNHEY and CDR2 SMNVEV (reference sequence). The junction had 15 bases not matched to a gene; V was cut back by 3 bases and J by 4 bases. This CDR3 has 17 amino acids. The CDR3 DNA follows: TGTGCCAGCAGTTTTTGGGGGGAGGGGAAAGGCGGTTACGAGCAGTACTTC. It yields the protein CASSFWGEGKGGYEQYF.

This clonotype was picked up a small number of times. The V and J genes are TRBV6-2 or TRBV6-3 and TRBJ1-5, with 10 bases lining up with TRBD1. CDR1 is MNHEY and CDR2 is SVGEGT in the germline V gene. With 7 bases clipped from V and 4 bases from J, the junction kept 7 bases outside the gene matches. CDR3 length equals 15 residues. The chain's CDR3 is CASTASGQGNQPQHF. CDR3 nucleotides: TGTGCCAGCACCGCCTCGGGACAGGGGAATCAGCCCCAGCATTTT.

This clonotype appeared once. The genes are TRBV28 and TRBJ2-2; TRBD2 is a possible D gene (5 bases). The CDR3 runs to 15 residues. Germline V gives CDR1 MDHEN, CDR2 SYDVKM. V was cut by 6 bases and J by 6 bases, with 17 bases left in between. CDR3: CASRSGGVGAGELFF. The CDR3 nucleotides are TGTGCCAGCAGGTCAGGAGGCGTCGGGGCCGGGGAGCTGTTTTTT.